This T cell receptor (beta chain) was captured by sequencing in a study of T cell changes during pregnancy in multiple sclerosis. The germline V gene encodes CDR1 MGHDK and CDR2 SYGVNS. CDR3 length: 14 residues. The V segment lost 10 bases and the J segment 4 bases; nucleotides outside the gene matches: 6. Data came from immunoSEQ multiplex PCR; TCRdb stores just in-frame clones and leaves some out. The top ten clones hold over 2% of a sample with some 87,000 clones, approximately 92% of them seen once. The sequences come from peripheral blood, collected in the first trimester of pregnancy. This clonotype originated in a female donor with multiple sclerosis, enrolled in a pregnancy study. The chain recombines TRBV25-1 with TRBJ2-3; TRBD2 matches at 12 bases. CDR3 sequence reads: CATRLAGVADTQYF. DNA for the CDR3: TGTGCCACCAGACTAGCGGGGGTGGCAGATACGCAGTATTTT.